A selection of T cell receptor beta chains follows, all from one sample in a study of beta chain features in type 1 diabetes. Sequenced by immunoSEQ multiplex PCR; TCRdb stores in-frame clones only, minus some. This sample has under 450,000 clones, with over 13% found just once. The sample was naive CD4+ T cells from blood. All receptors derive from a woman aged 18-29 years in good health. CDR3s include the opening cysteine and the closing phenylalanine or tryptophan. The order of the fields is clone size, J gene, V gene, D gene, CDR3 length, CDR3 DNA, CDR3 protein. The D gene is left open where the match is weak. The size entry is marked missing in some rows and otherwise reads once, few, many or a size class.

size: -; J: TRBJ1-2; V: TRBV19; D: TRBD1; length: 12; DNA: TGTGCCAGTATGGGACAGGGCTATGGCTACACCTTC; CDR3: CASMGQGYGYTF
size: few; J: TRBJ2-5; V: TRBV7-2; D: -; length: 15; DNA: TGTGCCAGCAGCTTAGCGAAGGCGGCGCTGAGGACCCAGTACTTC; CDR3: CASSLAKAALRTQYF
size: -; J: TRBJ2-3; V: TRBV7-2; D: TRBD2; length: 15; DNA: TGTGCCAGCAGCTTCCGACTAGCGTCCACAGATACGCAGTATTTT; CDR3: CASSFRLASTDTQYF
size: -; J: TRBJ2-2; V: TRBV7-9; D: -; length: 15; DNA: TGTGCCAGCAGCATCCAGGGTGCGGACACCGGGGAGCTGTTTTTT; CDR3: CASSIQGADTGELFF
size: -; J: TRBJ2-1; V: TRBV6-5; D: TRBD1; length: 15; DNA: TGTGCCAGCAGCTCCGGGACAGGGGAGGACAATGAGCAGTTCTTC; CDR3: CASSSGTGEDNEQFF
size: -; J: TRBJ2-1; V: TRBV5-6; D: -; length: 15; DNA: TGTGCCAGCAGCTTGGCCCGGGTGGGCTACAATGAGCAGTTCTTC; CDR3: CASSLARVGYNEQFF
size: few; J: TRBJ2-4; V: TRBV30; D: -; length: 15; DNA: TGTGCCTGGAGTGTGGGGGGGCGCAGGGCCAACATTCAGTACTTC; CDR3: CAWSVGGRRANIQYF
size: -; J: TRBJ1-1; V: TRBV19; D: -; length: 13; DNA: TGTGCCAGTAGTATCCGGGAGAACACTGAAGCTTTCTTT; CDR3: CASSIRENTEAFF
size: few; J: TRBJ1-2; V: TRBV7-2; D: -; length: 15; DNA: TGTGCCAGCAGCTTAGCGCCGGGCCAGGGCTATGGCTACACCTTC; CDR3: CASSLAPGQGYGYTF
size: -; J: TRBJ2-1; V: TRBV29-1; D: TRBD2; length: 16; DNA: TGCAGCGGGGCTTCACTAGCGCAGAGCTCCTACAATGAGCAGTTCTTC; CDR3: CSGASLAQSSYNEQFF
size: few; J: TRBJ2-7; V: TRBV11-1; D: TRBD2; length: 15; DNA: TGTGCCAGCAGCCCTCGGGCTAGCGGAGACTACGAGCAGTACTTC; CDR3: CASSPRASGDYEQYF
size: few; J: TRBJ1-5; V: TRBV4-2; D: TRBD1; length: 17; DNA: TGTGCCAGCAGCCAAGGGACAGGGAGAGGGGATAATCAGCCCCAGCATTTT; CDR3: CASSQGTGRGDNQPQHF
size: few; J: TRBJ2-2; V: TRBV7-9; D: TRBD1; length: 15; DNA: TGTGCCAGCAGCCCCGGGACAGCAAACACCGGGGAGCTGTTTTTT; CDR3: CASSPGTANTGELFF
size: -; J: TRBJ2-5; V: TRBV5-6; D: TRBD2; length: 17; DNA: TGTGCCAGCAGCTCTCCCACTAGACTAGCGGGAGGAGAGACCCAGTACTTC; CDR3: CASSSPTRLAGGETQYF
size: -; J: TRBJ1-3; V: TRBV27; D: TRBD1; length: 16; DNA: TGTGCCAGCAGTCTCGACAGGGCGAGCTCTGGAAACACCATATATTTT; CDR3: CASSLDRASSGNTIYF
size: -; J: TRBJ2-1; V: TRBV10-3; D: TRBD1; length: 15; DNA: TGTGCCATCAGTGACCGGGACAGGGGGTCCAATGAGCAGTTCTTC; CDR3: CAISDRDRGSNEQFF
size: -; J: TRBJ1-5; V: TRBV18; D: -; length: 15; DNA: TGTGCCAGCTCACAAGACGACAGGATTAATCAGCCCCAGCATTTT; CDR3: CASSQDDRINQPQHF
size: -; J: TRBJ2-1; V: TRBV18; D: TRBD2; length: 15; DNA: TGTGCCAGCTCACCTAGCGGGAGAACCTACAATGAGCAGTTCTTC; CDR3: CASSPSGRTYNEQFF
size: few; J: TRBJ1-5; V: TRBV2; D: -; length: 11; DNA: TGTGCCAGCAGTCCTCAGGGACCCCAGCATTTT; CDR3: CASSPQGPQHF
size: few; J: TRBJ1-5; V: TRBV30; D: TRBD1; length: 15; DNA: TGTGCCTGGACCTTACAAACAGGGGGCAATCAGCCCCAGCATTTT; CDR3: CAWTLQTGGNQPQHF
size: few; J: TRBJ2-5; V: TRBV5-4; D: -; length: 14; DNA: TGTGCCAGCAGCGTCCCCCGACAGCAAGAGACCCAGTACTTC; CDR3: CASSVPRQQETQYF
size: -; J: TRBJ2-7; V: TRBV28; D: TRBD1; length: 15; DNA: TGTGCCAGCAGTACTCCGGGACAGGGTCTGTACGAGCAGTACTTC; CDR3: CASSTPGQGLYEQYF
size: few; J: TRBJ2-2; V: TRBV9; D: -; length: 13; DNA: TGTGCCAGCACCCCAGGCACGCCCGGGGAGCTGTTTTTT; CDR3: CASTPGTPGELFF
size: -; J: TRBJ2-7; V: TRBV29-1; D: TRBD2; length: 14; DNA: TGCAGCGTTGAGGGTCTAGCGGGGGGCTACGAGCAGTACTTC; CDR3: CSVEGLAGGYEQYF
size: few; J: TRBJ2-7; V: TRBV27; D: TRBD2; length: 20; DNA: TGTGCCAGCAGTTTATCGATACTAGCGGGAGGGCAAAGCCCAACCTACGAGCAGTACTTC; CDR3: CASSLSILAGGQSPTYEQYF
size: -; J: TRBJ1-1; V: TRBV7-9; D: TRBD1; length: 14; DNA: TGTGCCAGCAGCTTAGATTCTCAGGGGGCTAAAGCTTTCTTT; CDR3: CASSLDSQGAKAFF
size: few; J: TRBJ2-3; V: TRBV29-1; D: TRBD1; length: 17; DNA: TGCAGCGTTGAAGAGACGGCCAGGGGGACAAGCACAGATACGCAGTATTTT; CDR3: CSVEETARGTSTDTQYF
size: -; J: TRBJ2-5; V: TRBV5-4; D: TRBD2; length: 16; DNA: TGTGCCAGCAGCCAATCTAGCGGGGGGTTTCGGGAGACCCAGTACTTC; CDR3: CASSQSSGGFRETQYF
size: -; J: TRBJ2-7; V: TRBV7-9; D: TRBD2; length: 14; DNA: TGTGCCAGCAGAGGTCTAGCGGGAGGGTTCGAGCAGTACTTC; CDR3: CASRGLAGGFEQYF
size: few; J: TRBJ1-5; V: TRBV15; D: TRBD1; length: 14; DNA: TGTGCCACCAGCACAGACAGGGACTATCAGCCCCAGCATTTT; CDR3: CATSTDRDYQPQHF
size: few; J: TRBJ2-1; V: TRBV29-1; D: -; length: 11; DNA: TGCAGCGTTTCACAGGGAAGGGAGCAGTTCTTC; CDR3: CSVSQGREQFF
size: few; J: TRBJ2-3; V: TRBV9; D: -; length: 15; DNA: TGTGCCAGCAGCGGACGCGGGTCTAGCACAGATACGCAGTATTTT; CDR3: CASSGRGSSTDTQYF
size: -; J: TRBJ2-1; V: TRBV18; D: -; length: 14; DNA: TGTGCCAGCTCACCACAGCGATCCTACAATGAGCAGTTCTTC; CDR3: CASSPQRSYNEQFF
size: few; J: TRBJ2-5; V: TRBV4-2; D: TRBD2; length: 17; DNA: TGTGCCAGCAGCCAGGGACTAGCGGGAACCTACCAAGAGACCCAGTACTTC; CDR3: CASSQGLAGTYQETQYF
size: few; J: TRBJ2-5; V: TRBV7-2; D: TRBD1; length: 16; DNA: TGTGCCAGCAGCTTAGAATCCCAGGGGGCGCTGGAGACCCAGTACTTC; CDR3: CASSLESQGALETQYF
size: few; J: TRBJ2-1; V: TRBV9; D: -; length: 15; DNA: TGTGCCAGCAACCCCGGGGGAGTGTCCTACAATGAGCAGTTCTTC; CDR3: CASNPGGVSYNEQFF
size: -; J: TRBJ2-2; V: TRBV7-8; D: -; length: 12; DNA: TGTGCCAGCGGCGAGGGGGCCGGGGAGCTGTTTTTT; CDR3: CASGEGAGELFF
size: -; J: TRBJ2-6; V: TRBV28; D: -; length: 16; DNA: TGTGCCAGCAGTTGGCCGAGAGACTCCGGGGCCAACGTCCTGACTTTC; CDR3: CASSWPRDSGANVLTF
size: -; J: TRBJ2-1; V: TRBV5-1; D: -; length: 15; DNA: TGCGCCAGCAGCCGGGGGGCAGGCATAGAGAATGAGCAGTTCTTC; CDR3: CASSRGAGIENEQFF
size: few; J: TRBJ2-6; V: TRBV28; D: -; length: 17; DNA: TGTGCCAGCAGTCTCGGGGGAACGGGCTCTGGGGCCAACGTCCTGACTTTC; CDR3: CASSLGGTGSGANVLTF
size: few; J: TRBJ2-7; V: TRBV29-1; D: -; length: 14; DNA: TGCAGCGTGGGGGGAGGGGGAATAGCCCACGAGCAGTACTTC; CDR3: CSVGGGGIAHEQYF
size: few; J: TRBJ2-3; V: TRBV18; D: -; length: 14; DNA: TGTGCCAGCTCACCAACACAGGGTCCGGATACGCAGTATTTT; CDR3: CASSPTQGPDTQYF
size: -; J: TRBJ2-2; V: TRBV18; D: -; length: 14; DNA: TGTGCCAGCTCACCAAACTCGTTCCCCGGGGAGCTGTTTTTT; CDR3: CASSPNSFPGELFF
size: few; J: TRBJ2-7; V: TRBV28; D: -; length: 16; DNA: TGTGCCAGCAGCCCAGGGGATATGCGCACTTCCTACGAGCAGTACTTC; CDR3: CASSPGDMRTSYEQYF
size: few; J: TRBJ1-1; V: TRBV20-1; D: -; length: 11; DNA: TGCAGTATCCCCGTTCGCACTGAAGCTTTCTTT; CDR3: CSIPVRTEAFF
size: few; J: TRBJ2-7; V: TRBV28; D: -; length: 12; DNA: TGTGCCAGCACCGATTCAGGGTACGAGCAGTACTTC; CDR3: CASTDSGYEQYF
size: few; J: TRBJ2-1; V: TRBV7-2; D: -; length: 14; DNA: TGTGCCAGCAGCTTCTCGGATCGGCGGAGTACTCAGTTCTTC; CDR3: CASSFSDRRSTQFF
size: -; J: TRBJ1-1; V: TRBV15; D: TRBD1; length: 15; DNA: TGTGCCACCAACATAAACAGGGGGCGGAACACTGAAGCTTTCTTT; CDR3: CATNINRGRNTEAFF
size: -; J: TRBJ2-1; V: TRBV6-6; D: -; length: 15; DNA: TGTGCCAGCACCGAGGGGGGACTACGCTACAATGAGCAGTTCTTC; CDR3: CASTEGGLRYNEQFF
size: -; J: TRBJ2-1; V: TRBV19; D: TRBD2; length: 15; DNA: TGTGCCAGTACCCAGGGGGCTAGCGGGAGGATAGAGCAGTTCTTC; CDR3: CASTQGASGRIEQFF